This is a list of T cell receptor beta chains from one sample in a study of tumour-infiltrating T cells in Burkitt lymphoma. Data came from immunoSEQ multiplex PCR; TCRdb stores just in-frame clones and leaves some out. The table lists fewer than 8,000 clones, approximately 18% of them singletons. The sample consisted of tumor tissue. Receptor source: a human donor with diffuse large B-cell lymphoma. Both conserved end residues are part of each CDR3. D genes are given only for firm matches. Not every row has a clone size; where given, it reads once, few, many or a size class.

>few|TRBD2|TRBV7-9|TRBJ2-1
CASSPRDRLAGGNEQFF
TGTGCCAGCAGCCCGAGAGACCGACTAGCGGGAGGCAATGAGCAGTTCTTC
>NA|NA|TRBV7-9|TRBJ2-1
CASSSPESNEQFF
TGTGCCAGCAGCTCCCCAGAGTCAAATGAGCAGTTCTTC
>NA|NA|TRBV6-1|TRBJ2-7
CASTYAVTYEQYF
TGTGCCAGCACCTACGCTGTAACTTACGAGCAGTACTTC
>few|TRBD1|TRBV2|TRBJ2-5
CASSPRDSQETQYF
TGTGCCAGCAGTCCAAGGGACAGTCAAGAGACCCAGTACTTC
>NA|NA|TRBV28|TRBJ2-7
CASSPLSSYEQYF
TGTGCCAGCAGTCCCCTAAGCTCCTACGAGCAGTACTTC
>NA|NA|TRBV30|TRBJ1-2
CAWSVRLGYGYTF
TGTGCCTGGAGTGTACGCCTCGGCTATGGCTACACCTTC
>few|NA|TRBV5-6|TRBJ2-5
CASSLADQETQYF
TGTGCCAGCAGCTTGGCCGATCAAGAGACCCAGTACTTC
>few|TRBD1|TRBV10-3|TRBJ2-7
CAIRTGTTGHEQYF
TGTGCCATCAGGACAGGGACCACGGGGCACGAGCAGTACTTC
>NA|NA|TRBV5-1|TRBJ2-4
CASSLEAGVAKNIQYF
TGCGCCAGCAGCTTGGAGGCAGGGGTTGCCAAAAACATTCAGTACTTC
>NA|NA|TRBV2|TRBJ1-2
CASSGLQGAQGYTF
TGTGCCAGCAGTGGACTTCAAGGGGCGCAGGGCTACACCTTC
>few|NA|TRBV11-2|TRBJ2-5
CASSLEGRGVETQYF
TGTGCCAGCAGCTTAGAAGGCAGGGGAGTCGAGACCCAGTACTTC
>few|NA|TRBV15|TRBJ1-5
CATSRGADSNQPQHF
TGTGCCACCAGCAGAGGTGCAGACTCCAATCAGCCCCAGCATTTT
>NA|TRBD2|TRBV10-2|TRBJ2-3
CASKIAGGSDTQYF
TGCGCCAGCAAAATAGCGGGAGGTTCAGATACGCAGTATTTT
>few|TRBD1|TRBV27|TRBJ1-2
CASSSLDRVYGYTF
TGTGCCAGCAGTTCCCTCGACAGGGTCTATGGCTACACCTTC
>NA|NA|TRBV4-1|TRBJ2-2
CASSQGTTNTGELFF
TGCGCCAGCAGCCAAGGGACAACGAACACCGGGGAGCTGTTTTTT
>few|NA|TRBV7-9|TRBJ2-7
CASSRNAAGSYEQYF
TGTGCCAGCAGCCGAAATGCCGCGGGATCCTACGAGCAGTACTTC
>NA|TRBD1|TRBV18|TRBJ1-1
CASSLGTGGMNTEAFF
TGTGCCAGCTCACTCGGGACAGGGGGTATGAACACTGAAGCTTTCTTT
>few|TRBD2|TRBV18|TRBJ2-7
CASSPQGWLAGQYEQYF
TGTGCCAGCTCACCACAAGGGTGGCTAGCGGGTCAGTACGAGCAGTACTTC
>NA|TRBD1|TRBV6-6|TRBJ2-5
CASRDSTGKETQYF
TGTGCCAGCAGGGATTCGACAGGGAAAGAGACCCAGTACTTC
>NA|TRBD1|TRBV29-1|TRBJ2-5
CSVAGTGEETQYF
TGCAGCGTAGCTGGGACAGGCGAGGAGACCCAGTACTTC
>NA|NA|TRBV27|TRBJ2-1
CASSFSAYNEQFF
TGTGCCAGCAGTTTTTCCGCCTACAATGAGCAGTTCTTC
>NA|NA|TRBV11-2|TRBJ2-1
CASRANNEQFF
TGTGCCAGCAGAGCAAACAATGAGCAGTTCTTC
>NA|TRBD1|TRBV5-8|TRBJ2-2
CASSRDRHTGELFF
TGTGCCAGCAGCCGGGACAGACACACCGGGGAGCTGTTTTTT
>NA|NA|TRBV25-1|TRBJ2-1
CASSVYNEQFF
TGTGCCAGCAGTGTTTATAATGAGCAGTTCTTC